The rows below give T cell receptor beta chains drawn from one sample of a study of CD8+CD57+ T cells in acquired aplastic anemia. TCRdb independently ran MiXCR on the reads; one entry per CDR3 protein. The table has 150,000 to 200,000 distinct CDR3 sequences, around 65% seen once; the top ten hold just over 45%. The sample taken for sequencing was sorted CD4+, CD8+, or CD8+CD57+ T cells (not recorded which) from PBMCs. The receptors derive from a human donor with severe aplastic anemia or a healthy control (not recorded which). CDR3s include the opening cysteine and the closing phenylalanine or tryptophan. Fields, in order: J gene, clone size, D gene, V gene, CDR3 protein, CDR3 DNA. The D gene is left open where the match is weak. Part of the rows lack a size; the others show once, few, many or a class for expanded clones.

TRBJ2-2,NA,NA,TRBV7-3,CATGLGTGELFF,TGTGCCACCGGCCTAGGGACCGGGGAGCTGTTTTTT
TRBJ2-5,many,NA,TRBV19,CASSTRREVLQETQYF,TGTGCCAGTAGTACCCGCCGCGAGGTTCTTCAAGAGACCCAGTACTTC
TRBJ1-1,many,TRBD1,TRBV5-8,CASSTGQGEAFF,TGTGCCAGCAGCACTGGACAGGGAGAAGCTTTCTTT
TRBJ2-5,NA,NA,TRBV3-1,CASSQAREETQYF,TGTGCCAGCAGCCAAGCTAGGGAAGAGACCCAGTACTTC
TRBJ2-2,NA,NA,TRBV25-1,CASSEPGTSTGELFF,TGTGCCAGCAGTGAACCAGGGACCAGCACCGGGGAGCTGTTTTTT
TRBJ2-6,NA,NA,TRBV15,CATSPRIASGANVLTF,TGTGCCACCAGCCCGAGGATTGCCTCTGGGGCCAACGTCCTGACTTTC
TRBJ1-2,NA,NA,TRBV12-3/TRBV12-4,CASSDLWAGNGYTF,TGTGCCAGCAGTGACCTCTGGGCGGGTAATGGTTACACCTTC
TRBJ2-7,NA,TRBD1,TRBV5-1,CASSWAGQGREQYF,TGCGCCAGCAGCTGGGCAGGACAGGGTCGCGAGCAGTACTTC
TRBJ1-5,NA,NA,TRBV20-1,CSARGGANQPQHF,TGCAGTGCTAGGGGGGGGGCAAATCAGCCCCAGCATTTT
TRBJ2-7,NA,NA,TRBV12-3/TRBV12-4,CASTQSGRGGEQYF,TGTGCCAGCACCCAATCGGGCAGGGGAGGCGAGCAGTACTTC
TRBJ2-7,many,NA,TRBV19,CASSIGSFEQYF,TGTGCCAGTAGTATAGGATCCTTCGAGCAGTACTTC
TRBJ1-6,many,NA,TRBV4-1,CASSQDGGTSDNSPLHF,TGCGCCAGCAGCCAAGATGGCGGAACTTCCGATAATTCACCCCTCCACTTT
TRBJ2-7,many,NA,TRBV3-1,CASSGETYEQYF,TGTGCCAGCAGCGGTGAAACCTACGAGCAGTACTTC
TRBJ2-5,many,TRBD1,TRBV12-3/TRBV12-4,CASSPLQGAYETQYF,TGTGCCAGCAGTCCTCTACAGGGGGCGTATGAGACCCAGTACTTC
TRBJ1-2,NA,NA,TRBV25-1,CASSEGGTLGANYGYTF,TGTGCCAGCAGTGAAGGGGGGACCCTTGGGGCTAACTATGGCTACACCTTC
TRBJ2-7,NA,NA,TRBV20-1,CSARRSKSTAYEQYF,TGCAGTGCTAGGCGGTCAAAATCCACAGCCTACGAGCAGTACTTC
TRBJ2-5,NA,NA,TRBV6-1,CASSYSTGAQYF,TGTGCCAGCAGTTACTCGACGGGGGCCCAGTACTTC
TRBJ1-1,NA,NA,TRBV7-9,CASSPGQSEAFF,TGTGCCAGCAGCCCAGGACAGTCTGAAGCTTTCTTT
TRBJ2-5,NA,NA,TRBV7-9,CASSLGFAEGETQYF,TGTGCCAGCAGCTTAGGCTTCGCGGAGGGGGAGACCCAGTACTTC